This TCR beta chain appears in the sequencing data of a study of blood T cells in healthy people across ages. A sample-barcoded 5' primer and a J-beta primer mix were used in a second PCR of roughly 7 to 11 cycles. TCRdb fed the 5' RACE reads into MiXCR, producing one record per CDR3 protein. The table lists hundreds of thousands of distinct CDR3 sequences, approximately 40% of them singletons. The CDR3 runs 15 residues. The germline CDR1 and CDR2 sequences are LGHDT and YNNKEL (reference sequence). Trimming took 4 bases from V and 8 from J, leaving 20 bases between them. The material sequenced was blood. The gene calls are TRBV3-1 and TRBJ1-2, with D possibly being TRBD1 (6 bases). This TCR came from a man at least 80 years old in good health. The CDR3 loop reads CASSLKMTGSEGYTF. CDR3 bases: TGTGCCAGCAGCCTGAAAATGACAGGTTCGGAAGGCTACACCTTC. The full variable domain, rest sourced from reference TRBV3-1 and TRBJ1-2, is DTAVSQTPKYLVTQMGNDKSIKCEQNLGHDTMYWYKQDSKKFLKIMFSYNNKELIINETVPNRFSPKSPDKAHLNLHINSLELGDSAVYFCASSLKMTGSEGYTFGSGTRLTVV.